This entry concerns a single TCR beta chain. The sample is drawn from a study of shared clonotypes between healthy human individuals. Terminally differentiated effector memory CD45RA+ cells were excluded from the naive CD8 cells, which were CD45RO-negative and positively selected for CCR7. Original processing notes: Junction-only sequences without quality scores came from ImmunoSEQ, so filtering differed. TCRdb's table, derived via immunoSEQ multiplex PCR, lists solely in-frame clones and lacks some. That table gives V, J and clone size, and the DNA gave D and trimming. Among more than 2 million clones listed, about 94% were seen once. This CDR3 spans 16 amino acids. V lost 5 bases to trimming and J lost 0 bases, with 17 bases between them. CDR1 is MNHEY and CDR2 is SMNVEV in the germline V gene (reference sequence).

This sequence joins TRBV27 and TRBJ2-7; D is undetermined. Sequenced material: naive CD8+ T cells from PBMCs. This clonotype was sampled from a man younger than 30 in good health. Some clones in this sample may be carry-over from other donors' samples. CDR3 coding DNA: TGTGCCAGCAGTCCCAGCTGGGGTCGGGTCTCCTACGAGCAGTACTTC. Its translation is CASSPSWGRVSYEQYF.